A single sample is the source of the 18 T cell receptor beta chains below, sequenced in a study of Ad26.COV2.S vaccination and SARS-CoV-2 variants. Treatment specified: roughly 19 received Ad26.COV2.S at low or high dose, single or two shots; 5 received placebo; per-sample allocation not given. Repertoires come from day 63 after the first vaccine or placebo injection. Assay: immunoSEQ multiplex PCR; the TCRdb copy retains only in-frame clones and omits some. Here the sample spans some 450,000 clones, 90% being singletons. Sequencing was performed on peripheral blood, taken in a trial of Ad26.COV2.S vaccine versus placebo. These receptors all stem from a person between 18 and 59 years old who received the Ad26.COV2.S COVID-19 vaccine or a placebo.

This clone appeared many times. This sample includes further DNA sequences coding for the same CDR3. The gene calls are TRBV7-6 and TRBJ1-1; D might be TRBD1 (5 bases). The CDR3 loop spans 14 amino acids. The V and J ends lost 1 base and 0 bases respectively, with 6 bases between them. Germline loops: CDR1 SGHVS, CDR2 FNYEAQ. CDR3 residues: CASSLGGLNTEAFF. DNA of the CDR3: TGTGCCAGCAGCTTAGGGGGACTGAACACTGAAGCTTTCTTT.

The V and J genes are TRBV19 and TRBJ2-3; the D gene could be TRBD1 or TRBD2 (5 bases each). CDR3 length: 15 residues. V lost 6 bases to trimming and J lost 4 bases, with 17 bases between them. Germline V gene data show CDR1 as LNHDA and CDR2 as SQIVND (reference sequence). The CDR3 DNA follows: TGTGCCAGTAGACCGGGACGTACAAGTGCAGATACGCAGTATTTT. Residues: CASRPGRTSADTQYF.

This clone was recorded once. This chain connects TRBV6-5 to TRBJ2-7; D possibly corresponds to TRBD2 (7 bases). The V gene's germline CDR1 is MNHEY and CDR2 SVGAGI. CDR3 length: 15 amino acids. V lost 7 bases and J lost 0, with 16 bases in between. CDR3: CASTRGGGYSYEQYF. CDR3 DNA: TGTGCCAGCACCCGAGGGGGGGGATACTCCTACGAGCAGTACTTC.

The CDR3 loop reads CASSSSTGEAFF. CDR3 sequence (DNA): TGTGCCAGCAGCTCTTCAACAGGTGAAGCTTTCTTT. The V call is TRBV9, the J call TRBJ1-1, with a weak D call TRBD1 (5 bases). With 4 bases removed from V and 7 bases from J, the gap between germline ends came to 11 bases. Germline values: CDR1 SGDLS, CDR2 YYNGEE. This CDR3 has 12 residues.

The chain links TRBV27 to TRBJ2-7; 12 bases align to TRBD2. The germline gives CDR1 MNHEY, CDR2 SMNVEV (reference sequence). The CDR3 is 16 amino acids. V lost 6 bases and J lost 1; bases outside the gene matches: 7. The CDR3 is CASRPTSGRPSYEQYF. The CDR3 DNA is TGTGCCAGCAGACCGACTAGCGGGAGACCTTCCTACGAGCAGTACTTC.

This clone has a count of ten or more. The chain is built from TRBV5-1 and TRBJ2-2, with unresolved D. V was pared by 2 bases and J by 0 bases, with 14 bases between. Germline lookup yields CDR1 SGHRS and CDR2 YFSETQ. The CDR3 covers 17 residues. The CDR3 DNA sequence: TGCGCCAGCAGCTTTTCTTTCGGCGGACCGAACACCGGGGAGCTGTTTTTT. Protein sequence: CASSFSFGGPNTGELFF.

The sample holds one count of this clone. The chain combines TRBV9 with TRBJ2-7; D is undetermined. V was clipped by 0 bases and J by 7 bases, with 8 bases between them. This CDR3 has 12 residues. CDR1 is SGDLS, CDR2 YYNGEE, per germline. The CDR3 loop reads CASSVGLTEQYF. The CDR3, as DNA: TGTGCCAGCAGCGTAGGGCTGACGGAGCAGTACTTC.

V and J are TRBV28 and TRBJ2-7; D remains ambiguous. This CDR3 has 12 residues. V lost 7 bases, J lost 2 bases, and 9 bases lay in between. CDR1 and CDR2 from the germline V gene are MDHEN and SYDVKM. The CDR3 loop is CASMTSPYEQYF. The CDR3 DNA is TGTGCCAGCATGACCAGCCCCTACGAGCAGTACTTC.

The V and J genes are TRBV9 and TRBJ1-2; D not certain. Trimming took 0 bases from V and 6 from J, leaving 9 bases between them. The germline gives CDR1 SGDLS, CDR2 YYNGEE. The length of the CDR3 is 13 residues. Here the CDR3 reads CASSVAGFHGYTF. The CDR3 nucleotides read TGTGCCAGCAGCGTAGCGGGGTTCCATGGCTACACCTTC.

This clone turned up a few times. V is TRBV2 and J is TRBJ2-1; 9 nucleotides line up with TRBD2. In germline, CDR1 is SNHLY, CDR2 FYNNEI. The CDR3 consists of 13 residues. J lost 7 bases, V lost 7 bases, and 5 bases had no gene match. The CDR3: CASIGGRANEQFF. The CDR3 DNA follows: TGTGCCAGCATCGGCGGGAGGGCGAATGAGCAGTTCTTC.

This rearrangement joins TRBV28 to TRBJ1-5; D is possibly TRBD1 (6 bases). CDR3 length equals 15 residues. Germline V lookup: CDR1 MDHEN, CDR2 SYDVKM. Trimming left V 2 bases short and J 0 bases short, with 8 bases between. CDR3 in DNA: TGTGCCAGCAGTTTAGACAGGTTTAGCAATCAGCCCCAGCATTTT. Translated: CASSLDRFSNQPQHF.

The genes are TRBV3-1 (or the pseudogene TRBV3-2) and TRBJ1-1; D is unclear. Germline values: CDR1 LGHDT, CDR2 YNNKEL (reference sequence). The CDR3 has 13 amino acids. V was clipped by 2 bases and J by 4 bases, with 8 bases between them. The CDR3 DNA reads as TGTGCCAGCAGCCAAACCGAGCGCACTGAAGCTTTCTTT. It encodes CASSQTERTEAFF.

The chain joins TRBV7-3 to TRBJ2-7; D may match TRBD1 or TRBD2 (6 bases each). The CDR3 runs to 15 residues. Germline CDR1 is SGHTA and CDR2 is FQGTGA. The germline V and J ends were trimmed by 2 bases and 2 bases, with 13 bases remaining between them. The CDR3 is CASSLDPGATYEQYF. CDR3 nucleotide sequence: TGTGCCAGCAGCTTAGACCCGGGGGCAACCTACGAGCAGTACTTC.

The V call is TRBV28, the J call TRBJ2-7; 10 nucleotides agree with TRBD1. J gave up 1 base and V 7 bases, and 7 bases lay outside the gene matches. The CDR3 contains 15 residues. Germline values: CDR1 MDHEN, CDR2 SYDVKM. The CDR3 DNA follows: TGTGCCAGCATTTCCGGACAGGGGGTGTCCTACGAGCAGTACTTC. As protein: CASISGQGVSYEQYF.

The J gene is TRBJ2-7, the V gene TRBV19; D gene uncertain. The CDR3 length is 12 residues. Germline CDR1 LNHDA, CDR2 SQIVND (reference sequence). V lost 3 bases and J 5 bases, leaving 8 bases between the germline ends. For the CDR3, the DNA is TGTGCCAGTAGTATGTACAGCCACGAGCAGTACTTC. Its protein product is CASSMYSHEQYF.

The chain uses TRBV7-9 and TRBJ2-1; possible D gene TRBD1, 6 bases. The length of the CDR3 is 17 residues. Between the trimmed V and J ends, which lost 2 bases and 0 bases, there was a span of 14 bases. Germline V gene data show CDR1 as SEHNR and CDR2 as FQNEAQ (reference sequence). The CDR3 nucleotides read TGTGCCAGCAGCTTATCCACAGGGAAACCCTCCTACAATGAGCAGTTCTTC. Amino acid sequence: CASSLSTGKPSYNEQFF.

The gene calls are TRBV5-1 and TRBJ1-1; the match to TRBD1 covers 8 bases. CDR3 length: 16 amino acids. Trimming took 4 bases from V and 5 from J; bases not matched to a gene: 13. In germline, CDR1 is SGHRS, CDR2 YFSETQ. The CDR3 sequence is CASSNNGQGVGTEAFF. The CDR3 DNA is TGCGCCAGCAGCAACAACGGACAGGGTGTAGGTACTGAAGCTTTCTTT.

The V gene is TRBV9, the J gene TRBJ1-6, with D perhaps TRBD1 (5 bases). Germline V gives CDR1 SGDLS, CDR2 YYNGEE. The CDR3 is 14 residues long. V lost 4 bases and J 8 bases, leaving 13 bases between the germline ends. CDR3 sequence: CASSPRGEHSPLHF. The CDR3 region has the DNA TGTGCCAGCAGCCCAAGGGGAGAACATTCACCCCTCCACTTT.